This T cell receptor beta chain comes out of a study of glioma-infiltrating T cells after dendritic cell vaccination. TCRB CDR3 was amplified from 2 ug genomic DNA or less. TCRdb's copy holds only in-frame clones and misses some; the assay was immunoSEQ multiplex PCR. Of tens of thousands of clones in the sample, around 84% were seen once. The origin of this receptor is a human donor with glioblastoma. The source was blood, collected before dendritic cell vaccination.

The CDR3 nucleotides are TGTGCCAGTCGAGAACTGACAGGGGGCATGGGCTACACCTTC. Translation gives CASRELTGGMGYTF. The chain has TRBV19 and TRBJ1-2; 10 nucleotides line up with TRBD1. Germline CDR1 is LNHDA and CDR2 is SQIVND (reference sequence). V shed 8 bases and J 8 bases; nucleotides not matched to a gene: 11. The CDR3 length is 14 residues.